These 23 T cell receptor beta chains were sequenced from one sample in a study of cytomegalovirus exposure and HLA in healthy donors (dated 2017 in TCRdb). Receptor amplification or capture employed the immunoSEQ multiplex PCR assay. A mixture of 60 forward primers for TCR Vbeta segments and 13 reverse primers for TCR Jbeta segments was used in the multiplex PCR. This is the immuneACCESS table as TCRdb keeps it, with only in-frame sequences that have V and J called. A part of the clones is gone; compared with another copy, unresolved V genes explain less than half, and the rest is unexplained. The sample table contains roughly 120,000 clones; only one count was recorded for about 79% of them. The top ten clones comprise more than 1.5% of the sample. Sequencing was done on a sample of PBMCs. Receptor source: a man aged 50 to 59 in good health and CMV-seronegative.

This clone occurred a few times. The V call is TRBV11-2, the J call TRBJ1-2; D is undetermined. The CDR3 is made up of 13 amino acids. V dropped 2 bases and J dropped 2 bases, with 6 bases sitting between them. Looked up from germline, CDR1 is SGHAT and CDR2 is FQNNGV. The CDR3 DNA is TGTGCCAGCAGCTTAATGGAGAACTATGGCTACACCTTC. Protein sequence: CASSLMENYGYTF.

The chain joins TRBV30 to TRBJ2-7; TRBD1 might be the D (5 bases). Trimming removed 0 bases at V and 9 bases at J, with 15 bases between. The CDR3 runs 13 residues. The germline V gene encodes CDR1 GTSNPN and CDR2 SVGIG (reference sequence). The chain's CDR3 is CAWSVQEGVGQYF. The CDR3 DNA reads as TGTGCCTGGAGTGTACAGGAAGGGGTTGGGCAGTACTTC.

The V call is TRBV11-2, the J call TRBJ1-2; 7 bases are a match to TRBD1. Germline V gene lookup returns CDR1 SGHAT and CDR2 FQNNGV. Trimming removed 1 base from V and 6 bases from J; junction bases left unmatched: 5. The length of the CDR3 is 14 residues. This CDR3 reads CASSLVLQGDGYTF. The CDR3 DNA reads as TGTGCCAGCAGCTTAGTTCTCCAGGGGGATGGCTACACCTTC. Full variable domain (remainder filled in from reference TRBV11-2 and TRBJ1-2): EAGVAQSPRYKIIEKRQSVAFWCNPISGHATLYWYQQILGQGPKLLIQFQNNGVVDDSQLPKDRFSAERLKGVDSTLKIQPAKLEDSAVYLCASSLVLQGDGYTFGSGTRLTVV.

This chain connects TRBV10-3 to TRBJ1-1, with unresolved D. CDR3 length: 13 amino acids. Trimming pared 2 bases from V and 5 bases from J, leaving 9 bases between. Germline V lookup: CDR1 ENHRY, CDR2 SYGVKD. The CDR3 here is CAISERETTEAFF. The CDR3, as DNA: TGTGCCATCAGTGAGCGGGAGACAACTGAAGCTTTCTTT.

This chain links TRBV2 with TRBJ2-7; TRBD2 aligns across 7 bases. The length of the CDR3 is 17 residues. J was trimmed by 0 bases and V by 6 bases; bases with no gene match: 14. Germline CDR1 is SNHLY and CDR2 is FYNNEI. The CDR3 DNA follows: TGTGCCAGCAGCTCCGGGGGGAGGGGCTTGAGCTCCTACGAGCAGTACTTC. Its protein is CASSSGGRGLSSYEQYF.

This chain connects TRBV21-1 to TRBJ2-5; whether TRBD1, the table's D call, matches the DNA was not checked. TRBV21-1 is recorded as a pseudogene. The CDR3 consists of 15 residues. The CDR3 here is CASSKAVTGPETQYF. In nucleotides, the CDR3 is TGTGCCAGCAGCAAAGCGGTGACAGGTCCGGAGACCCAGTACTTC.

As DNA, the CDR3 is TGTGCCAGCAGCTTGGGACAGGGGTCTTCACCCCTCCACTTT. Translating it yields CASSLGQGSSPLHF. J is TRBJ1-6 and V is TRBV7-9, with TRBD1 matching over 10 bases. Germline V gene sequence: CDR1 SEHNR, CDR2 FQNEAQ (reference sequence). The junction had 2 bases not matched to a gene; V was cut back by 3 bases and J by 9 bases. The CDR3 runs to 14 residues.

V gene TRBV2 combines with J gene TRBJ2-7; D uncertain. Germline V gene data show CDR1 as SNHLY and CDR2 as FYNNEI. The CDR3 has 11 amino acids. The ends were cut back, 8 bases at V and 2 bases at J, with 7 bases in the middle. The CDR3 here is CASFQAYEQYV. DNA of the CDR3: TGTGCCAGCTTCCAGGCCTACGAGCAGTACGTC.

This sequence joins TRBV5-4 and TRBJ2-6; D call uncertain. CDR3 size: 16 residues. V was pared by 0 bases and J by 0 bases, with 7 bases between. Germline assignment: CDR1 SGHNT and CDR2 YYREEE (reference sequence). This chain's CDR3 is CASSLGGVSGANVLTF. CDR3 nucleotides: TGTGCCAGCAGCTTGGGCGGAGTCTCTGGGGCCAACGTCCTGACTTTC.

CDR3 in amino acids: CASTSGGARTGELFF. The CDR3 DNA reads as TGTGCCAGCACTAGCGGGGGGGCCAGGACCGGGGAGCTGTTTTTT. The chain couples TRBV2 to TRBJ2-2; TRBD2 aligns across 12 bases. V lost 7 bases, J lost 5 bases, and 5 bases stayed unmatched. CDR1 is SNHLY and CDR2 is FYNNEI in the germline V gene. The CDR3 is made up of 15 amino acids.

This clone was found once. The chain couples TRBV4-1 to TRBJ1-2, with a weak D call TRBD1 (6 bases). The germline V gene encodes CDR1 MGHRA and CDR2 YSYEKL. The CDR3 length is 14 residues. The germline V and J ends were trimmed by 0 bases and 5 bases, with 10 bases remaining between them. The CDR3 protein is CASSQDYRAYGYTF. CDR3 bases: TGCGCCAGCAGCCAAGACTACAGGGCTTATGGCTACACCTTC.

This chain uses TRBV7-2 with TRBJ1-4; possibly TRBD1 for D (5 bases). The germline CDR1 and CDR2 sequences are SGHTA and FQGNSA. The CDR3 covers 15 residues. Trimming removed 5 bases from V and 7 bases from J, with 17 bases in between. Here the CDR3 reads CASSPPGLRGEKLFF. The CDR3, as DNA: TGTGCCAGCAGCCCTCCGGGACTCCGAGGTGAAAAACTGTTTTTT. The entire variable domain, with the rest obtained from reference TRBV7-2 and TRBJ1-4, is as follows: GAGVSQSPSNKVTEKGKDVELRCDPISGHTALYWYRQSLGQGLEFLIYFQGNSAPDKSGLPSDRFSAERTGGSVSTLTIQRTQQEDSAVYLCASSPPGLRGEKLFFGSGTQLSVL.

The chain joins TRBV5-3 to TRBJ1-4; 7 bases are a match to TRBD1. TRBV5-3 qualifies as an ORF whose function is uncertain. The CDR3 totals 17 residues. After removal of 4 bases from V and 0 bases from J, the junction contained 9 bases not matched to a gene. The CDR3 loop is CARSPGQLLATNEKLFF. Here the CDR3 DNA reads TGTGCCAGAAGCCCGGGACAGCTCTTGGCAACTAATGAAAAACTGTTTTTT.

The chain is built from TRBV4-1 and TRBJ1-5; D is perhaps TRBD1 (5 bases). This CDR3 contains 16 residues. In germline, CDR1 is MGHRA, CDR2 YSYEKL. Trimming removed 2 bases from V and 1 base from J, with 12 bases in between. CDR3 amino acids: CASSQPPGLSNQPQHF. The DNA for the CDR3 is TGCGCCAGCAGCCAACCCCCGGGACTGAGCAATCAGCCCCAGCATTTT.

The V and J genes are TRBV5-6 and TRBJ1-5, with TRBD1 identical over 7 bases. CDR3 length: 16 amino acids. Per germline, CDR1 SGHDT and CDR2 YYEEEE. J gave up 2 bases and V 1 base, and 6 bases lay outside the gene matches. The DNA for the CDR3 is TGTGCCAGCAGCTTGAATACAGGGGCCGGCAATCAGCCCCAGCATTTT. This gives the protein CASSLNTGAGNQPQHF.

The chain carries TRBV4-1 and TRBJ2-1; D not certain. CDR1 is MGHRA and CDR2 is YSYEKL in the germline V gene. Trimming took off 3 bases at V and 9 bases at J, with 6 bases between the two ends. The CDR3 is 11 amino acids. Here the CDR3 DNA reads TGCGCCAGCAGCCAGGCTCGTGAGCAGTTCTTC. Translated: CASSQAREQFF.

This clone has just a few counts. This sequence joins TRBV7-9 and TRBJ2-7; TRBD2 might be the D (5 bases). V was shortened by 0 bases and J by 7 bases, with 10 bases between the two germline ends. Germline values: CDR1 SEHNR, CDR2 FQNEAQ (reference sequence). The CDR3 is 13 residues long. In DNA form, the CDR3 reads TGTGCCAGCAGCTTAGCCGGCCGGGGAGAGCAGTACTTC. Its protein is CASSLAGRGEQYF.

J is TRBJ2-1 and V is TRBV29-1; TRBD2 is a possible D gene (6 bases). The CDR3 extends over 13 amino acids. V lost 4 bases and J lost 7, with 14 bases in between. The V gene's germline CDR1 is SQVTM and CDR2 ANQGSEA. CDR3 amino acids: CSVAAQRGNEQFF. CDR3 sequence (DNA): TGCAGCGTTGCAGCCCAACGGGGGAATGAGCAGTTCTTC.

The genes are TRBV5-1 and TRBJ2-7; TRBD1 matches 7 bases. Per the germline V gene, CDR1 is SGHRS and CDR2 is YFSETQ. CDR3 length: 13 residues. V shed 3 bases and J 2 bases; nucleotides not matched to a gene: 2. CDR3 nucleotide sequence: TGCGCCAGCAGCTGGGGACAGACCTACGAGCAGTACTTC. As protein: CASSWGQTYEQYF. Complete variable domain (other parts from reference TRBV5-1 and TRBJ2-7): KAGVTQTPRYLIKTRGQQVTLSCSPISGHRSVSWYQQTPGQGLQFLFEYFSETQRNKGNFPGRFSGRQFSNSRSEMNVSTLELGDSALYLCASSWGQTYEQYFGPGTRLTVT.

Here the CDR3 reads CATSRLRERGLAKNIQYF. In DNA form, the CDR3 reads TGTGCCACCAGCCGCCTGAGAGAGCGGGGCCTAGCCAAAAACATTCAGTACTTC. The rearrangement links TRBV15 to TRBJ2-4; 7 nucleotides line up with TRBD2. This CDR3 comprises 18 residues. V shed 5 bases and J 0 bases; nucleotides not matched to a gene: 13. Germline V lookup: CDR1 LNHNV, CDR2 YYDKDF (reference sequence).

Concerning this clone: Other DNA sequences in the same sample also yield this CDR3. The rearrangement uses TRBV7-8 and TRBJ1-2; TRBD1 matches 8 bases. With V trimmed by 5 bases and J by 5 bases, 7 bases remained unmatched. The CDR3 runs 14 residues. Germline CDR1 SGHVS, CDR2 FQNEAQ. CDR3 sequence (DNA): TGTGCCAGCAGCCTAGGACAGGGACCGTATGGCTACACCTTC. Amino acids: CASSLGQGPYGYTF.

The chain links TRBV28 to TRBJ1-1, with D perhaps matching TRBD1 (6 bases). Trimming removed 8 bases from V and 5 bases from J, with 15 bases in between. Germline lookup yields CDR1 MDHEN and CDR2 SYDVKM. The CDR3 has 13 residues. The CDR3 bases are TGTGCCAGCGCACAGGGAGGGTGGACTGAAGCTTTCTTT. Protein product: CASAQGGWTEAFF.

This sequence joins TRBV19 and TRBJ2-1, with unresolved D. This CDR3 spans 15 amino acids. Germline values: CDR1 LNHDA, CDR2 SQIVND (reference sequence). The V and J ends lost 4 bases and 0 bases respectively, with 10 bases between them. The CDR3 is CASSRPTSSYNEQFF. CDR3 nucleotide sequence: TGTGCCAGTAGTAGGCCAACAAGCTCCTACAATGAGCAGTTCTTC.